This TCR beta chain was profiled in a study of T-cell memory formation after mild COVID-19. Findings and limits, study-wide: Clones shrinking from day 15 to 85 showed even CD4/CD8 mixes; later expanders tilted CD4+. Mainly CM and EM harbored the contracting CD4+ clones; mainly EMRA harbored the CD8+ ones.

This clonotype was recorded a few times. No antigen is known for it. Germline V gene data show CDR1 as MNHNS and CDR2 as SASEGT. The CDR3 is 14 amino acids. V dropped 3 bases and J dropped 2 bases, with 9 bases sitting between them. TCRdb analysed the 5' RACE reads with MiXCR anew, one entry per CDR3 protein. The table shows about 400,000 distinct CDR3 sequences, with about a quarter occurring only once. The sample comprised PBMCs or a T cell subset sorted from them (not recorded which). This receptor was identified in an adult woman who had mild COVID-19 (a few samples of this study predate the infection). Cell type and time point are not known. The chain uses TRBV6-1 and TRBJ2-3; maybe TRBD2 (6 bases). In DNA form, the CDR3 reads TGTGCCAGCAGTGAGCGGGGCCCCACAGATACGCAGTATTTT. Translating it yields CASSERGPTDTQYF.